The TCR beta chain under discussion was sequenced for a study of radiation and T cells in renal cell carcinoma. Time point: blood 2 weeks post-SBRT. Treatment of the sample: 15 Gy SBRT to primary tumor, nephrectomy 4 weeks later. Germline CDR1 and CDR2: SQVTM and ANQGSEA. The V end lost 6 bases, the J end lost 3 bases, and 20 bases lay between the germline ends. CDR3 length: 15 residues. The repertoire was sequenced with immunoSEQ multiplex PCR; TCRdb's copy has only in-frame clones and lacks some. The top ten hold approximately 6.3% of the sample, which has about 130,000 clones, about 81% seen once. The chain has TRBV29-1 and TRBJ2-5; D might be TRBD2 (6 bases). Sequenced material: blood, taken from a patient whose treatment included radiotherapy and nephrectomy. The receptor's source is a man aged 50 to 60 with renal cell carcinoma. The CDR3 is CSVALPGLNKETQYF. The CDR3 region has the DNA TGCAGCGTCGCTCTACCGGGACTTAATAAAGAGACCCAGTACTTC.